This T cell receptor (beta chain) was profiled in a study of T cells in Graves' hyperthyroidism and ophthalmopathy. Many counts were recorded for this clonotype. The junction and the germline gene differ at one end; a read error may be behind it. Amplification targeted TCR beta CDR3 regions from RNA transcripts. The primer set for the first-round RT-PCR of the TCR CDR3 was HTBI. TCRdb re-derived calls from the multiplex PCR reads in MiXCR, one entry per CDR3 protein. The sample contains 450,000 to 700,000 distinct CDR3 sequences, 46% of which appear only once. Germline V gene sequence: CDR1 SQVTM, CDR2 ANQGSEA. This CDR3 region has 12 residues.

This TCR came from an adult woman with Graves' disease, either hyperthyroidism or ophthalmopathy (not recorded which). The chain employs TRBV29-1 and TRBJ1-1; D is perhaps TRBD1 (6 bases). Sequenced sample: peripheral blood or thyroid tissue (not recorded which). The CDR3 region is CSVEEDSLEAFF. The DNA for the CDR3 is TGCAGCGTAGAAGAGGACAGCCTCGAAGCTTTCTTT.